The entry that follows covers one T cell receptor beta chain sequence. Sequenced by immunoSEQ multiplex PCR; TCRdb stores in-frame clones only, minus some. The data hold over 85,000 clones, with 90% to 96% observed a single time. This sample stems from a study of technical replicates of blood from several donors. The CDR3 is 13 amino acids. The germline V gene has CDR1 MDHEN and CDR2 SYDVKM. After removal of 5 bases from V and 5 bases from J, the junction contained 2 bases not matched to a gene. The rearrangement uses TRBV28 and TRBJ2-3; 9 bases agree with TRBD1. This TCR derives from a human donor in good health. The sample taken for sequencing was T cells isolated from PBMCs. CDR3 amino acids: CASSGTGRDTQYF. The DNA for the CDR3 is TGTGCCAGCAGTGGGACAGGGCGAGATACGCAGTATTTT.